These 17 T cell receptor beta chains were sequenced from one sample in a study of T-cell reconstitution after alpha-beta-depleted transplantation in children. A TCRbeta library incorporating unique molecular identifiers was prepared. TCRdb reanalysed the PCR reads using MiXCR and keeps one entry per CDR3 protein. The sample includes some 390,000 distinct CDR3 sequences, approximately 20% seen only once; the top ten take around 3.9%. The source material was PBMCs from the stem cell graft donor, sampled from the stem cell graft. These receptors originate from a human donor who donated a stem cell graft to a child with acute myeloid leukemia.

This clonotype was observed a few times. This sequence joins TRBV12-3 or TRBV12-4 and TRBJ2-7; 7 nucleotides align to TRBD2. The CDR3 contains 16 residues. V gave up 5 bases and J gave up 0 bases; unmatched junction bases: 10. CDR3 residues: CASSPPGRGSSYEQYF. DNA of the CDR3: TGTGCCAGCAGTCCTCCGGGGCGCGGGAGCTCCTACGAGCAGTACTTC.

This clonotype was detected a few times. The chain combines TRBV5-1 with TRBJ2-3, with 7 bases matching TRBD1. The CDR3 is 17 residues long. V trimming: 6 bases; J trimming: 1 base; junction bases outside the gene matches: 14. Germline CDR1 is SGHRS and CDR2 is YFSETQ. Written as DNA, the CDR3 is TGCGCCAGCACGCCCCTGGTCCGACAGGGAGGCACAGATACGCAGTATTTT. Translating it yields CASTPLVRQGGTDTQYF. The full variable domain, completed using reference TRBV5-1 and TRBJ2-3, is KAGVTQTPRYLIKTRGQQVTLSCSPISGHRSVSWYQQTPGQGLQFLFEYFSETQRNKGNFPGRFSGRQFSNSRSEMNVSTLELGDSALYLCASTPLVRQGGTDTQYFGPGTRLTVL.

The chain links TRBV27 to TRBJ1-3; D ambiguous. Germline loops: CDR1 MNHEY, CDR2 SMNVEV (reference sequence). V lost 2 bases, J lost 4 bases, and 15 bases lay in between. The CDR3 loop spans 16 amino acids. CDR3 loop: CASSLRGPAGGNTIYF. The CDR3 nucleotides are TGTGCCAGCAGTTTAAGAGGTCCGGCGGGGGGAAACACCATATATTTT.

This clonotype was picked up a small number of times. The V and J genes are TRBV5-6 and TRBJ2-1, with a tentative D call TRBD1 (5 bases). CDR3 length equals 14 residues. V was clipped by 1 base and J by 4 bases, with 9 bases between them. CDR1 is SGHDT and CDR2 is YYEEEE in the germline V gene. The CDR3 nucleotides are TGTGCCAGCAGCTTGCTCTCAGGGTACAATGAGCAGTTCTTC. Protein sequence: CASSLLSGYNEQFF.

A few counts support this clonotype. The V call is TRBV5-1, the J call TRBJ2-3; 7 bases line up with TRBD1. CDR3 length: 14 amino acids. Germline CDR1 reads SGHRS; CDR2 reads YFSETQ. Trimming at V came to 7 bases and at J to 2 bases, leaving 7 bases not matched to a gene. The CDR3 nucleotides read TGCGCCAGCCGGCCGGGACAGCACACAGATACGCAGTATTTT. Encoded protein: CASRPGQHTDTQYF. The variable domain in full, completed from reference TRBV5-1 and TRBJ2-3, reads KAGVTQTPRYLIKTRGQQVTLSCSPISGHRSVSWYQQTPGQGLQFLFEYFSETQRNKGNFPGRFSGRQFSNSRSEMNVSTLELGDSALYLCASRPGQHTDTQYFGPGTRLTVL.

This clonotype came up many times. CDR3 DNA: TGTGCCAGCAGCCCCACGGGATATGAGCAGTTCTTC. Protein: CASSPTGYEQFF. J is TRBJ2-1 and V is TRBV6-6; the D gene is possibly TRBD2 (5 bases). This CDR3 is built from 12 residues. Germline CDR1 and CDR2: MNHNY and SVGAGI (reference sequence). V was pared by 6 bases and J by 8 bases, with 11 bases between.

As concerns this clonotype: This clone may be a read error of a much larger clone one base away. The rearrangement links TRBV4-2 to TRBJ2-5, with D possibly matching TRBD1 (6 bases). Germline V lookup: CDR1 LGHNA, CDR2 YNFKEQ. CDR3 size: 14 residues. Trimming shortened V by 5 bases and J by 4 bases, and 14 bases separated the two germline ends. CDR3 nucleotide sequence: TGTGCCAGCAGCACAGGGCGCGGATCAGAGACCCAGTACTTC. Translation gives CASSTGRGSETQYF.

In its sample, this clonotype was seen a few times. CDR3 DNA sequence: TGTGCCAGCGGGAGACTAGCGGGAAACGAGCAGTACTTC. This gives the protein CASGRLAGNEQYF. The chain employs TRBV27 and TRBJ2-7; 11 nucleotides agree with TRBD2. The junction had 5 bases not matched to a gene; V was cut back by 8 bases and J by 5 bases. The germline gives CDR1 MNHEY, CDR2 SMNVEV (reference sequence). This CDR3 has 13 residues.

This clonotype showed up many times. The CDR3: CSASHASGATDTQYF. CDR3 in DNA: TGCAGTGCTAGCCACGCTAGCGGGGCCACAGATACGCAGTATTTT. The gene calls are TRBV20-1 and TRBJ2-3; the match to TRBD2 covers 9 bases. The length of the CDR3 is 15 residues. Trimming cost V 3 bases and J 2 bases; bases outside gene matches: 6. Germline assignment: CDR1 DFQATT and CDR2 SNEGSKA (reference sequence).

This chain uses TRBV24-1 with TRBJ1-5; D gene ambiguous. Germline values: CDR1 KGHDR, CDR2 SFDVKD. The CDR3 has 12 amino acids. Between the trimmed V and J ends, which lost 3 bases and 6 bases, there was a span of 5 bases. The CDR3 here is CATSDVGQPQHF. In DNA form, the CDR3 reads TGTGCCACCAGTGATGTTGGTCAGCCCCAGCATTTT.

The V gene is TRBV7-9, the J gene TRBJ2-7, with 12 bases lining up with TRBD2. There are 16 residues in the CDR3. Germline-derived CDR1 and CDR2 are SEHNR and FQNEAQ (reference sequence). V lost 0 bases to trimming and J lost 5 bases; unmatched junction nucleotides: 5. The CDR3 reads CASSLATSGRRDEQYF. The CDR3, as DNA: TGTGCCAGCAGCTTAGCCACTAGCGGGAGGCGGGACGAGCAGTACTTC.

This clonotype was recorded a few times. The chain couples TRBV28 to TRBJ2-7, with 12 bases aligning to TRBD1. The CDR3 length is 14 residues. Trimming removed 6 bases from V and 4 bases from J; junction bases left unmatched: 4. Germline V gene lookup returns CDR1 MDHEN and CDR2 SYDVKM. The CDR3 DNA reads TGTGCCAGCAGGAGGGACAGGGGGCTGTACGAGCAGTACTTC. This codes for CASRRDRGLYEQYF.

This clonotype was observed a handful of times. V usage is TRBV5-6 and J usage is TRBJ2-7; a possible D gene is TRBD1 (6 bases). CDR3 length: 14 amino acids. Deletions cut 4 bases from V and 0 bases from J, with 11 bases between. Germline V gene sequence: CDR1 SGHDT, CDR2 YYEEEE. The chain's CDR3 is CASSTGTFSYEQYF. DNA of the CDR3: TGTGCCAGCAGCACAGGGACGTTCTCCTACGAGCAGTACTTC. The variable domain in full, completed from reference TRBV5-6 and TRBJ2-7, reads DAGVTQSPTHLIKTRGQQVTLRCSPKSGHDTVSWYQQALGQGPQFIFQYYEEEERQRGNFPDRFSGHQFPNYSSELNVNALLLGDSALYLCASSTGTFSYEQYFGPGTRLTVT.

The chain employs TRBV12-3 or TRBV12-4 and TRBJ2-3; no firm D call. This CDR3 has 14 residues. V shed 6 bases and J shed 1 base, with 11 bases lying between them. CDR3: CASSLRLRTDTQYF. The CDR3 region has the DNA TGTGCCAGCAGCTTGAGGCTCCGCACAGATACGCAGTATTTT.

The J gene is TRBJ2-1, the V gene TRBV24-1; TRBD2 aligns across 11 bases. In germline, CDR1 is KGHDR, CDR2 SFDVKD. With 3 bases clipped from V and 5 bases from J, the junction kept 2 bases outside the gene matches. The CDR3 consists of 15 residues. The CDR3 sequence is CATSDRLAGHNEQFF. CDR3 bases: TGTGCCACCAGTGATAGACTAGCGGGACACAATGAGCAGTTCTTC.

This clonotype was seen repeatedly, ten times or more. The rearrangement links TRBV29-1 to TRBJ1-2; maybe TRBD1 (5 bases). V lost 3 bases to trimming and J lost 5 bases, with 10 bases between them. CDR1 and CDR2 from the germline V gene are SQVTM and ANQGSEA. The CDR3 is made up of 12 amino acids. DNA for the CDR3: TGCAGCGTTGAGGGGGGAACTTATGGCTACACCTTC. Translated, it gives CSVEGGTYGYTF.

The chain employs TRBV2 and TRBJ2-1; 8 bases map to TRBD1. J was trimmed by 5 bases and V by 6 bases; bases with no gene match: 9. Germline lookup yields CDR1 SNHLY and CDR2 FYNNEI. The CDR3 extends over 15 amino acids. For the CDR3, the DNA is TGTGCCAGCAGGAACAGGGGGTTAGTGGACAATGAGCAGTTCTTC. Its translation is CASRNRGLVDNEQFF.